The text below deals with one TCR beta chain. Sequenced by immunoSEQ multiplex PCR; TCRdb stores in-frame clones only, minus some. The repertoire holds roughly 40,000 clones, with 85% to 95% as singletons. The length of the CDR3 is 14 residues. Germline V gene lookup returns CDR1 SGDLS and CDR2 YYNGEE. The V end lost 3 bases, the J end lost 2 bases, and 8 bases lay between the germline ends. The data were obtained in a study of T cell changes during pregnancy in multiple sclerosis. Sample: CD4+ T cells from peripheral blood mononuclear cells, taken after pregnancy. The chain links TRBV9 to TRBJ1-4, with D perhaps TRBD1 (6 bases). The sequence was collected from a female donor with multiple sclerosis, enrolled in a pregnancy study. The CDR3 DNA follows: TGTGCCAGCAGCGGACAGGTGACTAATGAAAAACTGTTTTTT. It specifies CASSGQVTNEKLFF.